Listed here are 3 T cell receptor beta chains from one sample, sequenced in a study of T cell changes during pregnancy in multiple sclerosis (dated by TCRdb to about 2019). Receptor libraries were prepared by the immunoSEQ multiplex PCR assay. TCRdb took over this immuneACCESS table, retaining in-frame rearrangements with V and J assigned. Such tables are incomplete; in checked studies, under half of the missing clones stem from an unresolved V gene, and the remainder is unexplained. This sample comprises about 15,000 clones, almost 85% of them detected only once. 15% to 20% of the sample is in the top ten clones. This specimen consisted of CD8+ T cells from peripheral blood mononuclear cells, obtained in the third trimester of pregnancy. These receptors originate from a female donor in good health, enrolled as a control in a pregnancy study.

The chain's CDR3 is CASSPSPGNADTQYF. In nucleotides, the CDR3 is TGTGCCAGCAGCCCGAGCCCCGGGAACGCAGATACGCAGTATTTT. V gene TRBV7-6 combines with J gene TRBJ2-3; a weak D match, TRBD2 (5 bases). Trimming removed 5 bases from V and 4 bases from J, with 16 bases in between. This CDR3 contains 15 residues. Germline CDR1 reads SGHVS; CDR2 reads FNYEAQ.

The genes are TRBV6-6 and TRBJ1-4; 9 nucleotides agree with TRBD1. The J segment lost 7 bases and the V segment lost 11 bases, leaving 11 bases of the junction unmatched. The CDR3 has 14 amino acids. Germline V gene data show CDR1 as MNHNY and CDR2 as SVGAGI (reference sequence). The CDR3 DNA reads as TGTGCCTGTGGGGCAAACAGGGGGCCTGAAAAACTGTTTTTT. Protein sequence: CACGANRGPEKLFF.

The CDR3 coding sequence is TGTGCCAGTAGTCCAGGACTAGCGGGATACTACGAGCAGTACTTC. Amino acids: CASSPGLAGYYEQYF. This chain connects TRBV19 to TRBJ2-7; 12 nucleotides line up with TRBD2. Germline lookup yields CDR1 LNHDA and CDR2 SQIVND (reference sequence). V trimming: 5 bases; J trimming: 3 bases; junction bases outside the gene matches: 5. The CDR3 length is 15 residues. Complete variable domain (other parts from reference TRBV19 and TRBJ2-7): DGGITQSPKYLFRKEGQNVTLSCEQNLNHDAMYWYRQDPGQGLRLIYYSQIVNDFQKGDIAEGYSVSREKKESFPLTVTSAQKNPTAFYLCASSPGLAGYYEQYFGPGTRLTVT.